This T cell receptor beta chain originates from a study of CD8 T cells in Susac syndrome. The CDR3 length is 14 residues. CDR1 is LNHNV and CDR2 is YYDKDF in the germline V gene (reference sequence). V lost 3 bases to trimming and J lost 8 bases, with 16 bases between them. Random hexamers were used to reverse transcribe the RNA input (about 0.5 to 1 ug). TCRdb itself ran the immunoSEQ multiplex PCR reads through MiXCR, one entry per CDR3 protein. The table has 150,000 or so distinct CDR3 sequences, over 85% seen once. Sequencing of TCR beta, carried out with a high-throughput approach, was applied to CD8+ and CD4+ T cells from the blood. Negative isolation was used for CD8+ and CD4+ T cells, and FACS enrichment was applied to TEMRA cells.

The gene calls are TRBV15 and TRBJ1-2, with D possibly being TRBD1 (5 bases). The sample was CD8+ T cells from PBMCs. The receptor's source is a human donor with multiple sclerosis. The CDR3 nucleotides are TGTGCCACCAGCAGCCGAGGAGGGGATGGAGGCTACACCTTC. This encodes CATSSRGGDGGYTF.